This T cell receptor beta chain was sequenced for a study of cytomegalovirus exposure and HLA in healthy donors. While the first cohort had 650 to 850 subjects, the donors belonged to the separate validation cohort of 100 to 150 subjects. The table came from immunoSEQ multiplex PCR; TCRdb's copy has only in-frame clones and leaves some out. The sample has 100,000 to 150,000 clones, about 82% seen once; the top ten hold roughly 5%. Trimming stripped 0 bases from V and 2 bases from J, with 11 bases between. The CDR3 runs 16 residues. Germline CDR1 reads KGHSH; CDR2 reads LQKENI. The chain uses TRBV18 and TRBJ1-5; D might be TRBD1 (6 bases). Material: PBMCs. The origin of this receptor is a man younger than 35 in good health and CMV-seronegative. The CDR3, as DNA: TGTGCCAGCTCACCACCCTCCCAGGGGCGCAATCAGCCCCAGCATTTT. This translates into CASSPPSQGRNQPQHF.